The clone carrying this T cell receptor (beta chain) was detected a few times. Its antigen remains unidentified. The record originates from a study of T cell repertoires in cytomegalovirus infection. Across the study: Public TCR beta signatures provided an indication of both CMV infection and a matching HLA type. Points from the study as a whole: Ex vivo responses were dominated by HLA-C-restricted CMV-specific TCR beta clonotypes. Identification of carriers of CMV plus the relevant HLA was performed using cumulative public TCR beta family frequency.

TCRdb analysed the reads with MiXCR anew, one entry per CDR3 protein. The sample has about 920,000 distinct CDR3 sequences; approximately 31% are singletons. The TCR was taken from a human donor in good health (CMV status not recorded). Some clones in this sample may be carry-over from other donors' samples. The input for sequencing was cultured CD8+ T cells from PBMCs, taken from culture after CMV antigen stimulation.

The CDR3 coding sequence is TGCGCCAGCAGCCAAGGGACAGTTTCCTACGAGCAGTACGTC. This sequence encodes CASSQGTVSYEQYV. V gene TRBV5-1 combines with J gene TRBJ2-7, with 7 bases identical to TRBD1. CDR1 SGHRS and CDR2 YFSETQ come from the germline V gene. The length of the CDR3 is 14 residues. The trim removed 4 bases at V and 1 base at J, leaving 5 bases unmatched.